The 19 T cell receptor beta chains reported below all come from one sample, sequenced in a study of shared clonotypes between healthy human individuals. Naive-designated CD8 cells lacked CD45RO, were positively enriched for CCR7, and omitted terminally differentiated effector memory CD45RA+ cells. Profiling relied on immunoSEQ multiplex PCR, and the TCRdb table lists in-frame clones only, not all of them. The table lists hundreds of thousands of clones, 95% to 98% of them singletons. Sequencing used naive CD8+ T cells sorted from blood. These receptors all come from a man aged 30 to 39 in good health.

The J gene is TRBJ2-1, the V gene TRBV5-6; the match to TRBD2 covers 7 bases. CDR3 length: 16 amino acids. Losses at the gene ends were 2 bases for V and 1 base for J; bases not matched to a gene: 6. CDR1 is SGHDT, CDR2 YYEEEE, per germline. CDR3 in DNA: TGTGCCAGCAGCTTAAGTAGCGGGCTGTCCTACAATGAGCAGTTCTTC. Its protein is CASSLSSGLSYNEQFF.

This clone was detected only once. This chain connects TRBV7-9 to TRBJ2-2; 10 positions match TRBD1. The V segment lost 2 bases and the J segment 3 bases; nucleotides outside the gene matches: 9. This CDR3 contains 18 residues. CDR1 and CDR2 from the germline V gene are SEHNR and FQNEAQ (reference sequence). CDR3 bases: TGTGCCAGCAGCTTATCAGACAGGGGGCTTATCGACACCGGGGAGCTGTTTTTT. Amino acids: CASSLSDRGLIDTGELFF. The variable domain in full, completed from reference TRBV7-9 and TRBJ2-2, reads DTGVSQNPRHKITKRGQNVTFRCDPISEHNRLYWYRQTLGQGPEFLTYFQNEAQLEKSRLLSDRFSAERPKGSFSTLEIQRTEQGDSAMYLCASSLSDRGLIDTGELFFGEGSRLTVL.

V is TRBV27 and J is TRBJ2-7; D possibly corresponds to TRBD2 (6 bases). V shed 3 bases and J shed 2 bases, with 17 bases lying between them. The CDR3 extends over 16 amino acids. Germline V gene data show CDR1 as MNHEY and CDR2 as SMNVEV (reference sequence). The CDR3 bases are TGTGCCAGCAGTTTTGCCGGGACTGGGTCGGCCTACGAGCAGTACTTC. As protein: CASSFAGTGSAYEQYF.

This clone was observed a few times. Other DNA sequences in the same sample also yield this CDR3. The V and J genes are TRBV7-9 and TRBJ2-7; D is unclear. V shed 5 bases and J shed 6 bases, with 8 bases lying between them. Germline V lookup: CDR1 SEHNR, CDR2 FQNEAQ (reference sequence). CDR3 length: 11 residues. The DNA for the CDR3 is TGTGCCAGCAGCCTTTCCGGCGAGCAGTACTTC. Residues: CASSLSGEQYF.

On this clone: Other nucleotide sequences in the sample specify the same CDR3. V usage is TRBV9 and J usage is TRBJ2-3; D not certain. This CDR3 comprises 16 residues. The germline V gene has CDR1 SGDLS and CDR2 YYNGEE. Trimming left V 0 bases short and J 0 bases short, with 11 bases between. The chain's CDR3 is CASSVEGGTSTDTQYF. Here the CDR3 DNA reads TGTGCCAGCAGCGTAGAAGGCGGTACTAGCACAGATACGCAGTATTTT.

The genes are TRBV7-9 and TRBJ2-1; a weak D match, TRBD1 (6 bases). This CDR3 has 15 residues. V lost 6 bases, J lost 8 bases, and 20 bases lay in between. Germline loops: CDR1 SEHNR, CDR2 FQNEAQ (reference sequence). The chain's CDR3 is CASRRQAPIWDEQFF. The CDR3 DNA is TGTGCCAGCAGGAGACAGGCCCCAATTTGGGATGAGCAGTTCTTC. Full variable domain (outside the CDR3, taken from reference TRBV7-9 and TRBJ2-1): DTGVSQNPRHKITKRGQNVTFRCDPISEHNRLYWYRQTLGQGPEFLTYFQNEAQLEKSRLLSDRFSAERPKGSFSTLEIQRTEQGDSAMYLCASRRQAPIWDEQFFGPGTRLTVL.

This sequence joins TRBV25-1 and TRBJ2-1; TRBD2 agrees at 8 bases. CDR3 size: 14 residues. V shed 2 bases and J 5 bases; nucleotides not matched to a gene: 2. Germline assignment: CDR1 MGHDK and CDR2 SYGVNS. For the CDR3, the DNA is TGTGCCAGCAGTGAAGTAGCGGGAAACAATGAGCAGTTCTTC. Translating gives CASSEVAGNNEQFF.

The chain is built from TRBV11-2 and TRBJ2-3; D might be TRBD2 (5 bases). Germline lookup yields CDR1 SGHAT and CDR2 FQNNGV. This CDR3 contains 16 residues. V was shortened by 4 bases and J by 2 bases, with 16 bases between the two germline ends. CDR3 in DNA: TGTGCCAGCAGCTCACTAAAAGGGAGACCCACAGATACGCAGTATTTT. Amino acids: CASSSLKGRPTDTQYF.

V is TRBV4-3 and J is TRBJ2-1; 9 nucleotides agree with TRBD2. The CDR3 contains 17 residues. Trimming took 2 bases from V and 4 from J; bases not matched to a gene: 9. In germline, CDR1 is LGHNA, CDR2 YSLEER. CDR3 sequence reads: CASSQWLELAGYNEQFF. CDR3 nucleotide sequence: TGCGCCAGCAGCCAATGGTTGGAGCTAGCGGGATACAATGAGCAGTTCTTC.

This chain links TRBV15 with TRBJ2-1, with D perhaps matching TRBD1 (5 bases). In germline, CDR1 is LNHNV, CDR2 YYDKDF (reference sequence). The CDR3 covers 15 residues. V shed 5 bases and J shed 1 base, with 12 bases lying between them. CDR3: CATSPRGISYNEQFF. The CDR3 coding sequence is TGTGCCACCAGCCCTAGGGGAATTTCCTACAATGAGCAGTTCTTC.

The V and J genes are TRBV5-1 and TRBJ2-7; TRBD1 agrees at 8 bases. V shed 4 bases and J 3 bases; nucleotides not matched to a gene: 6. CDR1 SGHRS and CDR2 YFSETQ come from the germline V gene. The CDR3 is 14 residues long. The CDR3 coding sequence is TGCGCCAGCAGCCCGGGACAGGCGTTCTACGAGCAGTACTTC. Its protein product is CASSPGQAFYEQYF. Full variable domain (remainder filled in from reference TRBV5-1 and TRBJ2-7): KAGVTQTPRYLIKTRGQQVTLSCSPISGHRSVSWYQQTPGQGLQFLFEYFSETQRNKGNFPGRFSGRQFSNSRSEMNVSTLELGDSALYLCASSPGQAFYEQYFGPGTRLTVT.

The chain couples TRBV4-3 to TRBJ1-1, with D hard to call. Germline V gene sequence: CDR1 LGHNA, CDR2 YSLEER. Deletions cut 0 bases from V and 5 bases from J, with 13 bases between. The CDR3 extends over 15 amino acids. As DNA, the CDR3 is TGCGCCAGCAGCCAAGACTCGGGGTATAGGACTGAAGCTTTCTTT. Translating it yields CASSQDSGYRTEAFF.

V is TRBV5-1 and J is TRBJ2-7, with a tentative D call TRBD2 (6 bases). This CDR3 comprises 13 residues. Germline CDR1 and CDR2: SGHRS and YFSETQ. V was cut by 5 bases and J by 7 bases, with 16 bases left in between. CDR3 bases: TGCGCCAGCAGATCCTGGGGGAGGCTTGAGCAGTACTTC. Amino acids: CASRSWGRLEQYF.

The CDR3 protein is CASSEPGTGEPYEQYF. The CDR3 DNA sequence: TGTGCCAGCAGTGAGCCCGGGACAGGGGAACCCTACGAGCAGTACTTC. This chain uses TRBV2 with TRBJ2-7; 10 nucleotides match TRBD1. Germline trimming cut 3 bases from V and 2 bases from J; bases unmatched to any gene: 7. The CDR3 is 16 residues long. Germline loops: CDR1 SNHLY, CDR2 FYNNEI.

For the CDR3, the DNA is TGTGCCAGCAGTTTTAGAGGGTTCGAAAAACTGTTTTTT. As protein: CASSFRGFEKLFF. The genes are TRBV28 and TRBJ1-4; D is ambiguous. This CDR3 has 13 residues. V was pared by 3 bases and J by 8 bases, with 10 bases between. The germline V gene encodes CDR1 MDHEN and CDR2 SYDVKM. The variable domain in full, with the rest retrieved from reference TRBV28 and TRBJ1-4, is DVKVTQSSRYLVKRTGEKVFLECVQDMDHENMFWYRQDPGLGLRLIYFSYDVKMKEKGDIPEGYSVSREKKERFSLILESASTNQTSMYLCASSFRGFEKLFFGSGTQLSVL.

V usage is TRBV11-2 and J usage is TRBJ1-5, with D tentatively TRBD1 (5 bases). Germline values: CDR1 SGHAT, CDR2 FQNNGV. This CDR3 spans 13 amino acids. V lost 5 bases to trimming and J lost 5 bases, with 10 bases between them. In DNA form, the CDR3 reads TGTGCCAGCAGCCGGACACTCGATCAGCCCCAGCATTTT. Translated: CASSRTLDQPQHF. Using reference TRBV11-2 and TRBJ1-5 for the parts outside the CDR3, the full variable domain is EAGVAQSPRYKIIEKRQSVAFWCNPISGHATLYWYQQILGQGPKLLIQFQNNGVVDDSQLPKDRFSAERLKGVDSTLKIQPAKLEDSAVYLCASSRTLDQPQHFGDGTRLSIL.

This clone was observed a single time. The genes are TRBV5-1 and TRBJ2-2; D perhaps matches TRBD1 (6 bases). The length of the CDR3 is 16 residues. Germline values: CDR1 SGHRS, CDR2 YFSETQ. Deletions cut 6 bases from V and 3 bases from J, with 18 bases between. This chain's CDR3 is CASTSTGTYDTGELFF. The CDR3 region has the DNA TGCGCCAGCACCAGTACCGGGACATATGACACCGGGGAGCTGTTTTTT. The full variable domain, rest sourced from reference TRBV5-1 and TRBJ2-2, is KAGVTQTPRYLIKTRGQQVTLSCSPISGHRSVSWYQQTPGQGLQFLFEYFSETQRNKGNFPGRFSGRQFSNSRSEMNVSTLELGDSALYLCASTSTGTYDTGELFFGEGSRLTVL.

The chain carries TRBV27 and TRBJ2-7; D perhaps matches TRBD1 (5 bases). The CDR3 contains 13 residues. Trimming shortened V by 4 bases and J by 2 bases, and 9 bases separated the two germline ends. Looked up from germline, CDR1 is MNHEY and CDR2 is SMNVEV (reference sequence). CDR3 DNA: TGTGCCAGCAGTTCAGGGAACGCCTACGAGCAGTACTTC. Amino acid sequence: CASSSGNAYEQYF.

The rearrangement links TRBV6-5 to TRBJ2-1, with TRBD2 as a possible D gene (7 bases). CDR3 length equals 15 residues. V lost 2 bases, J lost 10 bases, and 18 bases lay in between. Germline V lookup: CDR1 MNHEY, CDR2 SVGAGI. This CDR3 reads CASSYDGGGDGEQFF. The CDR3 nucleotides read TGTGCCAGCAGTTACGATGGCGGGGGCGACGGGGAGCAGTTCTTC.